The T cell receptor (beta chain) under discussion was sequenced for a study of CD4 T cells in relation to SARS-CoV-2 and coronaviruses. Study-wide results and caveats: No donor gave both pre-pandemic and post-infection samples. Memory recall responses, not primary responses primed in culture, are what the assay detects.

Naive and memory CD4+ T cells were separated from cryopreserved PBMCs. Roughly 10^5 naive or memory CD4+ cells were cultured with CEF peptides for approximately 10 days. TCRdb's copy holds only in-frame clones and misses some; the assay was immunoSEQ multiplex PCR. The sample consists of about 36,000 clones, about 80% of them appearing once. Germline-derived CDR1 and CDR2 are LGHDT and YNNKEL (reference sequence). V lost 3 bases to trimming and J lost 4 bases, with 10 bases between them. The CDR3 runs 14 residues. As to this clone: Its specificity is not known.

The clonotype was recovered from an adult with COVID-19. The chain combines TRBV3-1 (or the pseudogene TRBV3-2) with TRBJ1-3; tentative D call: TRBD1 (6 bases). Specimen: memory CD4+ T cells from PBMCs, cultured in vitro. For the CDR3, the DNA is TGTGCCAGCAGCCACACAGGGTCCGGAAACACCATATATTTT. It specifies CASSHTGSGNTIYF.